This TCR beta chain was recorded in a study of tumor-infiltrating lymphocytes in primary liver carcinoma. Turning to this clonotype: An end of the junction does not agree with germline; a read error may underlie this.

This CDR3 is built from 14 residues. Total RNA and DNA came together from around 18-30 mg of bulk tissue without cell sorting. The authors made TCR beta cDNA from around 500 ng total RNA with a constant-region primer. Modified slightly, ARM-PCR produced TCR beta libraries over three nested multiplex PCR rounds. With TRBV1-TRBV30 forward primers and a C-beta reverse primer, the first two PCR rounds were run for approximately 10 cycles each. TCRdb analysed the multiplex PCR reads with MiXCR anew, one entry per CDR3 protein. The repertoire holds about 22,000 distinct CDR3 sequences, with 80% as singletons.

Sequencing input: liver tumor tissue from sampling region 2. Regarding subset: tumor region T2, inferior pole. The TCR originated in a woman in her 30s with primary liver carcinoma and hepatitis B virus infection. J is TRBJ2-5 and V is TRBV12-3 or TRBV12-4; D gene ambiguous. The CDR3 loop is CACSVPGSQETRCF. As DNA, the CDR3 is TGTGCCTGCAGTGTGCCAGGCTCACAAGAGACCCGGTGCTTC.